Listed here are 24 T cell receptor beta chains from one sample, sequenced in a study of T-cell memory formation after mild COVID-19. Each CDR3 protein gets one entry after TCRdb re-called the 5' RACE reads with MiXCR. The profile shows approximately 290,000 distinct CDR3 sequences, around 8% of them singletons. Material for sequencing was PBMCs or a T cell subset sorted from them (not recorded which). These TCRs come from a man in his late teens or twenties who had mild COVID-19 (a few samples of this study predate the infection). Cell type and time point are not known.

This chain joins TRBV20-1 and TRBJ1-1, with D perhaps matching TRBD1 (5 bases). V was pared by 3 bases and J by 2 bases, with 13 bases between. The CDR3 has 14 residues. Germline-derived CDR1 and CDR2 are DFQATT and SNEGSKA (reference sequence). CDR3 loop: CSARGVRINTEAFF. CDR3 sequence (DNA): TGCAGTGCTAGGGGGGTTAGGATAAACACTGAAGCTTTCTTT.

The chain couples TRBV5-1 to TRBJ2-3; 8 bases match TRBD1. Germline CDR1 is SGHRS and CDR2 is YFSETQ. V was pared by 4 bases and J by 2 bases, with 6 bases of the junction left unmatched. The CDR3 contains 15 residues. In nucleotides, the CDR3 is TGCGCCAGCAGCACAGGACAGGGATTCACAGATACGCAGTATTTT. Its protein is CASSTGQGFTDTQYF.

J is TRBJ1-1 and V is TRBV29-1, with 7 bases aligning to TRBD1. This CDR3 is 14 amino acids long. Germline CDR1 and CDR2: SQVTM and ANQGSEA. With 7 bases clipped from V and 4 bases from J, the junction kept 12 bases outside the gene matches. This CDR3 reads CSAGTAPGGTEAFF. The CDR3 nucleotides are TGCAGCGCGGGGACAGCTCCCGGGGGCACTGAAGCTTTCTTT.

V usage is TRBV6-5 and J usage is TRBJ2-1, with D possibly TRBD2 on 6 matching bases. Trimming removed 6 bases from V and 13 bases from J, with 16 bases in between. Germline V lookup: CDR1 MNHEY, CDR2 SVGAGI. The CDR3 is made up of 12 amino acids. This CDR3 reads CASSSVRGIQFF. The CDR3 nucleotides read TGTGCCAGCAGCTCGGTACGGGGGATCCAGTTCTTC.

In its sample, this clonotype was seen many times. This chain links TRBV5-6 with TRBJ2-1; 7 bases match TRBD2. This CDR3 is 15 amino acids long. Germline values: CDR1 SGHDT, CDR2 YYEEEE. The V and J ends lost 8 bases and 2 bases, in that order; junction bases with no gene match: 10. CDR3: CASKTGTTTYNEQFF. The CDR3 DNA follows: TGTGCCAGTAAAACCGGGACTACTACCTACAATGAGCAGTTCTTC.

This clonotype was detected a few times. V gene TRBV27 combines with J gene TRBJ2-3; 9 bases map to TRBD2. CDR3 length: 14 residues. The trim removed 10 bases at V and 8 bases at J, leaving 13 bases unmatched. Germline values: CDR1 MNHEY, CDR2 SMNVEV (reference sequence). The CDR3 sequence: CATRGGGATRTQYF. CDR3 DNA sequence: TGTGCCACTAGGGGCGGGGGGGCTACTCGTACGCAGTATTTT.

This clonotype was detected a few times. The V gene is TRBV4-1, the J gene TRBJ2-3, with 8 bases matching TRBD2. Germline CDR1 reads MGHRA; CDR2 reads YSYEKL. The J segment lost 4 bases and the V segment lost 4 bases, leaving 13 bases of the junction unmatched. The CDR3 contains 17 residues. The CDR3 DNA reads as TGCGCCAGCAGCCCCCGAGGTGCGGCGGGGGGATCAGATACGCAGTATTTT. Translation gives CASSPRGAAGGSDTQYF.

CDR3 region: CSATTGTTEAFF. The DNA of the CDR3 is TGCAGCGCTACGACAGGGACCACTGAAGCTTTCTTT. The rearrangement joins TRBV29-1 to TRBJ1-1; 7 bases align to TRBD1. The V and J ends lost 7 bases and 4 bases, in that order; junction bases with no gene match: 6. This CDR3 region has 12 residues. Germline loops: CDR1 SQVTM, CDR2 ANQGSEA.

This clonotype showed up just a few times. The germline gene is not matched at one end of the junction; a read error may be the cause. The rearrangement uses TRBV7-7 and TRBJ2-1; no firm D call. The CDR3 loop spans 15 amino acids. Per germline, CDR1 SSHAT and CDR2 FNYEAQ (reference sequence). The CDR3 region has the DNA TGTGCTAGCAGCTTAGTTGCAGGCGTAGGGAATGAGCAGTTCTTC. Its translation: CASSLVAGVGNEQFF. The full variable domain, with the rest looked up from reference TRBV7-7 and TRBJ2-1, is GAGVSQSPRYKVTKRGQDVTLRCDPISSHATLYWYQQALGQGPEFLTYFNYEAQPDKSGLPSDRFSAERPEGSISTLTIQRTEQRDSAMYRCASSLVAGVGNEQFFGPGTRLTVL.

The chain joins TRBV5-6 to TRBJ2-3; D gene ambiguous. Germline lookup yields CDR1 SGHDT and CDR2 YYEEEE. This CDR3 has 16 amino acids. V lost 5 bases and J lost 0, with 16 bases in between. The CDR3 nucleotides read TGTGCCAGCAGGTGGCTAGTGCCCAGGAGCACAGATACGCAGTATTTT. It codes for CASRWLVPRSTDTQYF.

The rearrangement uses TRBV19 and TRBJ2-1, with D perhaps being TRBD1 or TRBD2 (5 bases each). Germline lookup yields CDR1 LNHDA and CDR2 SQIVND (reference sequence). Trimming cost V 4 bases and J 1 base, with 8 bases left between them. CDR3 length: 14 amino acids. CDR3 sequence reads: CASSRGSSYNEQFF. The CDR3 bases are TGTGCCAGTAGTAGGGGGAGTTCCTACAATGAGCAGTTCTTC.

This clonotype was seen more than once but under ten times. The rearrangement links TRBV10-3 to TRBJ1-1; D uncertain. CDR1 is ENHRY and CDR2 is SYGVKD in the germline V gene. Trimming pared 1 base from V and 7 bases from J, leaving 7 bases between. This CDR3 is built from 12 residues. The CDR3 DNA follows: TGTGCCATCAGTGAGTGGCGGGGTGAAGCTTTCTTT. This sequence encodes CAISEWRGEAFF.

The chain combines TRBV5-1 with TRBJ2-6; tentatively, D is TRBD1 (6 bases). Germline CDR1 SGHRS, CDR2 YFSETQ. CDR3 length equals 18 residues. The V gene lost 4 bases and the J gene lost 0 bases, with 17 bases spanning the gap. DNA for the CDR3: TGCGCCAGCAGCCTAGGGACATCCAAAATCTCTGGGGCCAACGTCCTGACTTTC. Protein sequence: CASSLGTSKISGANVLTF.

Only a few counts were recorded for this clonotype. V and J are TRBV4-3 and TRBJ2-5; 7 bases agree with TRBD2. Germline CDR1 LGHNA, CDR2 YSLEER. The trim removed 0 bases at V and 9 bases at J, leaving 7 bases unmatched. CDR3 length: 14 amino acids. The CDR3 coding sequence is TGCGCCAGCAGCCAAGAGCTAGCGGACCAGGCCCAGTACTTC. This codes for CASSQELADQAQYF.

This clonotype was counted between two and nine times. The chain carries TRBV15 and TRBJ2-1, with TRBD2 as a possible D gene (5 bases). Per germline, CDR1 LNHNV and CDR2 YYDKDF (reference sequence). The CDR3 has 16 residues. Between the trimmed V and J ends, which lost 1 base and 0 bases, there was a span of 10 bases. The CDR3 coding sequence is TGTGCCACCAGCAGAGCACAGACTAACTCCTACAATGAGCAGTTCTTC. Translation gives CATSRAQTNSYNEQFF. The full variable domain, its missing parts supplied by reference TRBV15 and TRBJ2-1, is DAMVIQNPRYQVTQFGKPVTLSCSQTLNHNVMYWYQQKSSQAPKLLFHYYDKDFNNEADTPDNFQSRRPNTSFCFLDIRSPGLGDTAMYLCATSRAQTNSYNEQFFGPGTRLTVL.

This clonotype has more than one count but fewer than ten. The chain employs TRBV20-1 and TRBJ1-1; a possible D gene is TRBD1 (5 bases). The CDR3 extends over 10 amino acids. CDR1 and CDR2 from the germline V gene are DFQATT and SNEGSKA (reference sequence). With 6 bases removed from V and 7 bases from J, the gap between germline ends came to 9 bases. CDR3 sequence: CSAEGLEAFF. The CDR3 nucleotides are TGCAGTGCGGAGGGACTTGAAGCTTTCTTT.

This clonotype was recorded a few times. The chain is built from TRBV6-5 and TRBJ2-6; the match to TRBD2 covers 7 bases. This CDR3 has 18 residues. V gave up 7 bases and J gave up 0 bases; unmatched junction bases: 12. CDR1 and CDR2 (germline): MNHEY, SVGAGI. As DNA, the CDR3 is TGTGCCAGCACCTACGGGTCGGGGGGAGGCTCTGGGGCCAACGTCCTGACTTTC. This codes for CASTYGSGGGSGANVLTF.

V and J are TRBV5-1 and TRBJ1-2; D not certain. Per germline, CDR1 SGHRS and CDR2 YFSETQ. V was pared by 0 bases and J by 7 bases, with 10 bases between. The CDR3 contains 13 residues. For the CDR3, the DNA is TGCGCCAGCAGCTTGGGGTCGGATGCTGGCTACACCTTC. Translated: CASSLGSDAGYTF.

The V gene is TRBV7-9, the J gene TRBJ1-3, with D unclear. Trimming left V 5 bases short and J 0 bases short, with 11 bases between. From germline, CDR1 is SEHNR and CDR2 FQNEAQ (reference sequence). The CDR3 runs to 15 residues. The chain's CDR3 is CASSPRTSSGNTIYF. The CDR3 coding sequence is TGTGCCAGCAGCCCCCGGACTTCCTCTGGAAACACCATATATTTT. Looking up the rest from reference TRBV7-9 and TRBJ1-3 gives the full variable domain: DTGVSQNPRHKITKRGQNVTFRCDPISEHNRLYWYRQTLGQGPEFLTYFQNEAQLEKSRLLSDRFSAERPKGSFSTLEIQRTEQGDSAMYLCASSPRTSSGNTIYFGEGSWLTVV.

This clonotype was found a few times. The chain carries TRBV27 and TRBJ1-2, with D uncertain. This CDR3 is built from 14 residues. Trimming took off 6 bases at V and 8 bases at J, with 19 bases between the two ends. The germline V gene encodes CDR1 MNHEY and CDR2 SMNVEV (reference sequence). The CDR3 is CASRPIERSGGYTF. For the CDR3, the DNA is TGTGCCAGCAGGCCGATAGAAAGGTCGGGAGGCTACACCTTC.

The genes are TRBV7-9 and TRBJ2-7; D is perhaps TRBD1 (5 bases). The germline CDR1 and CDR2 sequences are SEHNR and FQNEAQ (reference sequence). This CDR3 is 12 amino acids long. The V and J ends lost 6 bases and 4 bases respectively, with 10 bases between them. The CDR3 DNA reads TGTGCCAGCAGGGCAGGGAATTACGAGCAGTACGTC. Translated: CASRAGNYEQYV.

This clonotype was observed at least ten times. CDR3: CASSLQGLHTEAFF. Written as DNA, the CDR3 is TGCGCCAGCAGCTTGCAGGGCCTTCACACTGAAGCTTTCTTT. The chain uses TRBV5-1 and TRBJ1-1; possible D gene TRBD1, 5 bases. Germline lookup yields CDR1 SGHRS and CDR2 YFSETQ. The length of the CDR3 is 14 residues. V was clipped by 1 base and J by 3 bases, with 10 bases between them.

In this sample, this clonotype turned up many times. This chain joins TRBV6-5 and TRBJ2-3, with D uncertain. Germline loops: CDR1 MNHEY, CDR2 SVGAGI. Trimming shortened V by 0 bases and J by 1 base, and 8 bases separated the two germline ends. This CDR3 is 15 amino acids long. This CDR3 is CASSYSLGRTDTQYF. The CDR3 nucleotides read TGTGCCAGCAGTTACTCGTTGGGCCGCACAGATACGCAGTATTTT.

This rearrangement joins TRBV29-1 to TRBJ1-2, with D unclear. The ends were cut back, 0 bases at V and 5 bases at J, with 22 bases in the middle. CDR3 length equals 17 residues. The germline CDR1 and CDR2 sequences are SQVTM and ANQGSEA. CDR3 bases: TGCAGCGTTGAAGATAAGGACCCGTTCCCCACCCCTTATGGCTACACCTTC. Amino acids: CSVEDKDPFPTPYGYTF.